This entry lists 26 T cell receptor beta chains sequenced from one sample in a study of cytomegalovirus exposure and HLA in healthy donors. Amplification used 60 Vbeta primers and 13 Jbeta primers. Measured with immunoSEQ multiplex PCR; TCRdb has only the in-frame clones, and not every one. Counted here are about 90,000 clones, about 69% occurring once; the ten biggest clones make up around 16%. The sample taken for sequencing was PBMCs. The source is a woman aged 18-30 years in good health and CMV-seropositive.

This rearrangement joins TRBV10-2 to TRBJ1-1, with D tentatively TRBD1 (5 bases). V lost 2 bases and J 1 base, leaving 14 bases between the germline ends. The CDR3 is 16 residues long. CDR1 WSHSY and CDR2 SAAADI come from the germline V gene. As DNA, the CDR3 is TGCGCCAGCAGTGAGAGTTGGGGGAGGGCGAACACTGAAGCTTTCTTT. Translating gives CASSESWGRANTEAFF.

The CDR3 spells CASSPFPSLGEDTQYF. DNA of the CDR3: TGCGCCAGCAGCCCTTTCCCTTCTCTAGGTGAAGATACGCAGTATTTT. The chain employs TRBV5-1 and TRBJ2-3, with unresolved D. The CDR3 sequence is 16 residues long. In germline, CDR1 is SGHRS, CDR2 YFSETQ. V dropped 4 bases and J dropped 5 bases, with 20 bases sitting between them.

The J gene is TRBJ1-2, the V gene TRBV2, with D possibly matching TRBD1 (6 bases). The CDR3 contains 12 residues. Germline-derived CDR1 and CDR2 are SNHLY and FYNNEI. Trimming pared 8 bases from V and 3 bases from J, leaving 10 bases between. CDR3 in amino acids: CASEGDYYGYTF. CDR3 coding DNA: TGTGCCAGCGAGGGGGATTACTATGGCTACACCTTC.

This sequence joins TRBV7-9 and TRBJ2-5; tentative D call: TRBD2 (6 bases). Trimming stripped 1 base from V and 5 bases from J, with 11 bases between. The CDR3 is made up of 14 amino acids. Germline lookup yields CDR1 SEHNR and CDR2 FQNEAQ (reference sequence). The CDR3 reads CASSLVGGSETQYF. The CDR3 nucleotides read TGTGCCAGCAGCTTAGTCGGGGGAAGCGAGACCCAGTACTTC.

This clone was counted only a few times. Within the sample, other DNA sequences also encode this same CDR3. J is TRBJ2-7 and V is TRBV6-5; TRBD1 aligns across 9 bases. The CDR3 consists of 14 residues. The germline gives CDR1 MNHEY, CDR2 SVGAGI. J gave up 1 base and V 5 bases, and 3 bases lay outside the gene matches. The CDR3, as DNA: TGTGCCAGCAGTCGACAGGGGGGTTCCTACGAGCAGTACTTC. This encodes CASSRQGGSYEQYF.

The V and J genes are TRBV28 and TRBJ2-5, with D possibly TRBD2 on 7 matching bases. Germline assignment: CDR1 MDHEN and CDR2 SYDVKM. This CDR3 region has 15 residues. Trimming pared 7 bases from V and 4 bases from J, leaving 19 bases between. CDR3 residues: CASIRGAGRGETQYF. CDR3 nucleotide sequence: TGTGCCAGCATCCGGGGGGCGGGTAGAGGAGAGACCCAGTACTTC.

The rearrangement links TRBV27 to TRBJ2-7; 7 bases match TRBD1. Germline values: CDR1 MNHEY, CDR2 SMNVEV (reference sequence). This CDR3 has 14 amino acids. With V trimmed by 2 bases and J by 3 bases, 4 bases remained unmatched. In nucleotides, the CDR3 is TGTGCCAGCAGTTTACGGGACAGTAACTACGAGCAGTACTTC. It is translated as CASSLRDSNYEQYF.

The chain has TRBV29-1 and TRBJ1-2, with TRBD1 matching over 9 bases. Germline V gene sequence: CDR1 SQVTM, CDR2 ANQGSEA. The length of the CDR3 is 12 residues. The J segment lost 3 bases and the V segment lost 6 bases, leaving 2 bases of the junction unmatched. This chain's CDR3 is CSVRTGDYGYTF. For the CDR3, the DNA is TGCAGCGTACGGACAGGGGACTATGGCTACACCTTC.

The V gene is TRBV13, the J gene TRBJ2-5; 9 bases are a match to TRBD2. V was clipped by 2 bases and J by 3 bases; unmatched bases: 4. The CDR3 loop spans 15 amino acids. CDR1 and CDR2 from the germline V gene are PRHDT and FYEKMQ (reference sequence). DNA of the CDR3: TGTGCCAGCAGCTTACTAGCGGGGCCCAAAGAGACCCAGTACTTC. Translated: CASSLLAGPKETQYF.

In the case of this clone: Other nucleotide sequences from this sample produce the same CDR3. The chain joins TRBV27 to TRBJ2-3; D call uncertain. Trimming pared 6 bases from V and 2 bases from J, leaving 6 bases between. In germline, CDR1 is MNHEY, CDR2 SMNVEV (reference sequence). This CDR3 has 12 amino acids. CDR3 coding DNA: TGTGCCAGCAGCCCTACCACAGATACGCAGTATTTT. Translation gives CASSPTTDTQYF.

The chain couples TRBV29-1 to TRBJ1-1; D may be TRBD1 (5 bases). Germline CDR1 SQVTM, CDR2 ANQGSEA. The CDR3 is 14 residues long. V dropped 6 bases and J dropped 0 bases, with 14 bases sitting between them. In DNA form, the CDR3 reads TGCAGCGTGAGAGCAGACAGCCTGAACACTGAAGCTTTCTTT. As protein: CSVRADSLNTEAFF.

V gene TRBV9 combines with J gene TRBJ2-1; TRBD2 agrees at 11 bases. This CDR3 is 16 amino acids long. Germline CDR1 SGDLS, CDR2 YYNGEE. Trimming cost V 4 bases and J 8 bases; bases outside gene matches: 11. CDR3 DNA sequence: TGTGCCAGCAGCTACCCTCTAGCGGGAGGCGTTGATGAGCAGTTCTTC. It is translated as CASSYPLAGGVDEQFF. Supplemented by reference TRBV9 and TRBJ2-1, the full variable domain reads DSGVTQTPKHLITATGQRVTLRCSPRSGDLSVYWYQQSLDQGLQFLIQYYNGEERAKGNILERFSAQQFPDLHSELNLSSLELGDSALYFCASSYPLAGGVDEQFFGPGTRLTVL.

V is TRBV7-2 and J is TRBJ2-7; the match to TRBD2 covers 13 bases. V lost 5 bases to trimming and J lost 4 bases; unmatched junction nucleotides: 2. Germline CDR1 SGHTA, CDR2 FQGNSA. This CDR3 has 14 residues. The CDR3 loop reads CASSGTSGTYEQYF. CDR3 bases: TGTGCCAGCAGCGGGACTAGCGGGACGTACGAGCAGTACTTC.

The chain uses TRBV29-1 and TRBJ2-7, with a possible D match to TRBD1 (6 bases). The CDR3 covers 13 residues. Germline CDR1 and CDR2: SQVTM and ANQGSEA. Trimming shortened V by 7 bases and J by 2 bases, and 15 bases separated the two germline ends. CDR3 loop: CSGGGHSTYEQYF. The CDR3 DNA is TGCAGCGGTGGGGGACACTCTACCTACGAGCAGTACTTC.

About this clone itself: This sample includes further DNA sequences coding for the same CDR3. The rearrangement uses TRBV10-3 and TRBJ1-6; D is perhaps TRBD1 (5 bases). Looked up from germline, CDR1 is ENHRY and CDR2 is SYGVKD. V gave up 4 bases and J gave up 0 bases, with 16 bases separating them. This CDR3 is built from 18 residues. CDR3 in amino acids: CAISGVRASSSYNSPLHF. The CDR3 nucleotides read TGTGCCATCAGTGGGGTCAGGGCCTCGAGCTCCTATAATTCACCCCTCCACTTT.

This rearrangement joins TRBV2 to TRBJ2-1; 9 positions match TRBD2. With V trimmed by 2 bases and J by 8 bases, 22 bases remained unmatched. This CDR3 is 20 amino acids long. In germline, CDR1 is SNHLY, CDR2 FYNNEI. The CDR3 coding sequence is TGTGCCAGCAGTGAAACGGGGGGGCTAGCGGGAAGAGGTCGGGGCGATGAGCAGTTCTTC. Protein sequence: CASSETGGLAGRGRGDEQFF.

The V and J genes are TRBV7-2 and TRBJ1-1; no clear D gene. The V and J ends lost 3 bases and 7 bases respectively, with 9 bases between them. Germline CDR1 is SGHTA and CDR2 is FQGNSA. The CDR3 is made up of 12 amino acids. The CDR3 DNA is TGTGCCAGCAGCTTTTCCGCAGGTGAAGCTTTCTTT. Its translation: CASSFSAGEAFF.

The V call is TRBV30, the J call TRBJ2-7, with a tentative D call TRBD1 (5 bases). From germline, CDR1 is GTSNPN and CDR2 SVGIG (reference sequence). V gave up 2 bases and J gave up 3 bases, with 8 bases separating them. This CDR3 has 12 amino acids. The CDR3 is CAWSTTGYEQYF. The CDR3 DNA is TGTGCCTGGAGTACAACAGGCTACGAGCAGTACTTC.

This clone appeared a single time. This chain uses TRBV11-2 with TRBJ2-1; 11 nucleotides agree with TRBD2. The CDR3 sequence is 16 residues long. The V and J ends lost 6 bases and 7 bases, in that order; junction bases with no gene match: 11. Germline CDR1 SGHAT, CDR2 FQNNGV. The CDR3 DNA reads TGTGCCAGCAGTTTTTTAGCGGGGGGGCCGGGGAATGAGCAGTTCTTC. This translates into CASSFLAGGPGNEQFF. The whole variable domain, remainder taken from reference TRBV11-2 and TRBJ2-1, is EAGVAQSPRYKIIEKRQSVAFWCNPISGHATLYWYQQILGQGPKLLIQFQNNGVVDDSQLPKDRFSAERLKGVDSTLKIQPAKLEDSAVYLCASSFLAGGPGNEQFFGPGTRLTVL.

This clone has more than one count but fewer than ten. The chain couples TRBV19 to TRBJ1-5; D is possibly TRBD1 (6 bases). The CDR3 runs to 15 residues. Trimming cost V 1 base and J 3 bases, with 10 bases left between them. The germline V gene has CDR1 LNHDA and CDR2 SQIVND (reference sequence). CDR3 in DNA: TGTGCCAGTAGTATAGCAGGGGAAATCAATCAGCCCCAGCATTTT. It translates to CASSIAGEINQPQHF.

This clone was counted a single time. This CDR3 reads CASSLSLVINEQFF. DNA for the CDR3: TGTGCCAGCAGTTTATCACTCGTTATAAATGAGCAGTTCTTC. This sequence joins TRBV28 and TRBJ2-1; D is undetermined. This CDR3 has 14 amino acids. Trimming took off 1 base at V and 7 bases at J, with 11 bases between the two ends. CDR1 MDHEN and CDR2 SYDVKM come from the germline V gene. The full variable domain, completed using reference TRBV28 and TRBJ2-1, is DVKVTQSSRYLVKRTGEKVFLECVQDMDHENMFWYRQDPGLGLRLIYFSYDVKMKEKGDIPEGYSVSREKKERFSLILESASTNQTSMYLCASSLSLVINEQFFGPGTRLTVL.

This clone occurred once. The chain carries TRBV15 and TRBJ2-7; TRBD2 might be the D (5 bases). This CDR3 is 15 amino acids long. CDR1 is LNHNV, CDR2 YYDKDF, per germline (reference sequence). The V end lost 0 bases, the J end lost 0 bases, and 9 bases lay between the germline ends. The CDR3 DNA sequence: TGTGCCACCAGCAGAGATTCGCGGGCCTCCTACGAGCAGTACTTC. Protein product: CATSRDSRASYEQYF.

This chain uses TRBV30 with TRBJ2-5; 11 bases match TRBD2. Per germline, CDR1 GTSNPN and CDR2 SVGIG (reference sequence). The CDR3 is 14 amino acids. The junction had 7 bases not matched to a gene; V was cut back by 3 bases and J by 7 bases. The CDR3 DNA sequence: TGTGCCTGGAGCTATACCGGGACTAGCGGGACCCAGTACTTC. Its protein is CAWSYTGTSGTQYF.

This chain uses TRBV11-2 with TRBJ1-3; D is unresolved. Germline assignment: CDR1 SGHAT and CDR2 FQNNGV. This CDR3 is built from 11 residues. The germline V and J ends were trimmed by 5 bases and 9 bases, with 8 bases remaining between them. The CDR3 protein is CASSALTTIYF. CDR3 sequence (DNA): TGTGCCAGCAGCGCCCTAACCACCATATATTTT.

J is TRBJ1-1 and V is TRBV6-5, with D possibly being TRBD1 (6 bases). CDR1 MNHEY and CDR2 SVGAGI come from the germline V gene. The CDR3 loop spans 14 amino acids. V was shortened by 2 bases and J by 5 bases, with 12 bases between the two germline ends. The CDR3 sequence is CASSYRQASTEAFF. CDR3 nucleotide sequence: TGTGCCAGCAGTTACCGACAGGCGTCTACTGAAGCTTTCTTT.

V and J are TRBV5-1 and TRBJ1-1, with a possible D match to TRBD1 (5 bases). CDR3 length: 15 amino acids. Germline V gene lookup returns CDR1 SGHRS and CDR2 YFSETQ. Trimming removed 3 bases from V and 0 bases from J, with 12 bases in between. The CDR3 is CASSWGGTMNTEAFF. As DNA, the CDR3 is TGCGCCAGCAGCTGGGGGGGGACGATGAACACTGAAGCTTTCTTT.